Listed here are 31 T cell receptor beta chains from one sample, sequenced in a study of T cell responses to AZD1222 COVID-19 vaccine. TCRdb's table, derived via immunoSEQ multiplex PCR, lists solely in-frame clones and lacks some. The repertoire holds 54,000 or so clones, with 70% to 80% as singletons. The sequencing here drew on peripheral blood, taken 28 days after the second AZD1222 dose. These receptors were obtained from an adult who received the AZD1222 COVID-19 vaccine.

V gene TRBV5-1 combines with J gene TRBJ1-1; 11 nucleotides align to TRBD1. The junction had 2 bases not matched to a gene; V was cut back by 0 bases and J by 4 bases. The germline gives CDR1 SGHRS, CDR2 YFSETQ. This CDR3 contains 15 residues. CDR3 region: CASSLDGTGGTEAFF. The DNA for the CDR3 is TGCGCCAGCAGCTTGGACGGGACAGGGGGCACTGAAGCTTTCTTT.

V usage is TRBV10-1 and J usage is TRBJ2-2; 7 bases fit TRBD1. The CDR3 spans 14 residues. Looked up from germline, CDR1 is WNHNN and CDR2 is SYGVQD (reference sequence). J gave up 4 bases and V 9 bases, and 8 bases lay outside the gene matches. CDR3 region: CASSTGSVTGELFF. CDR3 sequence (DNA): TGCGCCAGTTCGACAGGGTCGGTCACCGGGGAGCTGTTTTTT.

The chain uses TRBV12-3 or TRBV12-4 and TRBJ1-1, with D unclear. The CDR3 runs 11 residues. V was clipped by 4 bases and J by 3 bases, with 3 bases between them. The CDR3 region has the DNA TGTGCCAGCAGTTCTTACACTGAAGCTTTCTTT. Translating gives CASSSYTEAFF.

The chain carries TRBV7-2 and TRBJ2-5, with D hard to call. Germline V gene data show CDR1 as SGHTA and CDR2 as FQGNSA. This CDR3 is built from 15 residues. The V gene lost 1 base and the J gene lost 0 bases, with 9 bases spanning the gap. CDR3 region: CASSLDPGHQETQYF. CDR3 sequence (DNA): TGTGCCAGCAGCTTAGATCCGGGTCACCAAGAGACCCAGTACTTC.

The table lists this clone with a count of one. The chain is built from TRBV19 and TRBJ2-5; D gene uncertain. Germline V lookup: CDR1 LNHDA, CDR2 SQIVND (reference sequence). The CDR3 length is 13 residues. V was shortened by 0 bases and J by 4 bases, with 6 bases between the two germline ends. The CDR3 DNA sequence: TGTGCCAGTAGTATAGATTGGGGAGAGACCCAGTACTTC. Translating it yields CASSIDWGETQYF.

The CDR3 bases are TGTGCCAGCAGTTACTCGATGGCACTACATAATGAAAAACTGTTTTTT. This gives the protein CASSYSMALHNEKLFF. V usage is TRBV6-5 and J usage is TRBJ1-4; no definite D call. The CDR3 length is 16 residues. CDR1 MNHEY and CDR2 SVGAGI come from the germline V gene. V was pared by 0 bases and J by 4 bases, with 12 bases between.

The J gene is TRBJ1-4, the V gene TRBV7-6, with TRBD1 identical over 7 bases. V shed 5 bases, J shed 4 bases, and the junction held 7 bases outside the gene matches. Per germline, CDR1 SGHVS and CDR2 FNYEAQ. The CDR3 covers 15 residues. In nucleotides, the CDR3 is TGTGCCAGCAGCCTCGGGACAGCCTTTAATGAAAAACTGTTTTTT. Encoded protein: CASSLGTAFNEKLFF.

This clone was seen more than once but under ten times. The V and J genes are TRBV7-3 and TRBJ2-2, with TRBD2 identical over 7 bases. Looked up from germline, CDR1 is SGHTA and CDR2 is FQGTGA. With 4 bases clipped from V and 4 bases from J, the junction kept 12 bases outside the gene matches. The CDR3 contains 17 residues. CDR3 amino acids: CASSSAGGRAGTGELFF. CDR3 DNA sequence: TGTGCCAGCAGCTCGGCAGGCGGGAGAGCAGGCACCGGGGAGCTGTTTTTT.

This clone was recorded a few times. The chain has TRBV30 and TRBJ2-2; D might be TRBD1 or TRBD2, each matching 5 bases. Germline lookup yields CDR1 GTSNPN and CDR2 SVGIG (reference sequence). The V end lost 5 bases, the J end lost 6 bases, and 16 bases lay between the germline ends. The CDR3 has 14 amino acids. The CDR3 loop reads CAWGTGTLAGELFF. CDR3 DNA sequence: TGTGCCTGGGGGACCGGGACCCTCGCCGGGGAGCTGTTTTTT.

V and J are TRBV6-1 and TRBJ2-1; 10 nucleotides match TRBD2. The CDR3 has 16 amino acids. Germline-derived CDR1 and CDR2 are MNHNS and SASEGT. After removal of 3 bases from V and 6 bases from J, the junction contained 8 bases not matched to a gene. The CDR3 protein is CASSDPPLAGVNEQFF. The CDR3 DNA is TGTGCCAGCAGTGATCCCCCGCTAGCGGGAGTCAATGAGCAGTTCTTC.

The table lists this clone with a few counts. As DNA, the CDR3 is TGTGCCAGCAGCTTAGGTGGGGGGGCTGGTAATGAGCAGTTCTTC. Amino acids: CASSLGGGAGNEQFF. The chain joins TRBV7-9 to TRBJ2-1, with D perhaps matching TRBD2 (7 bases). Trimming removed 1 base from V and 7 bases from J, with 14 bases in between. This CDR3 has 15 residues. CDR1 is SEHNR, CDR2 FQNEAQ, per germline (reference sequence). The full variable domain, its missing parts supplied by reference TRBV7-9 and TRBJ2-1, is DTGVSQNPRHKITKRGQNVTFRCDPISEHNRLYWYRQTLGQGPEFLTYFQNEAQLEKSRLLSDRFSAERPKGSFSTLEIQRTEQGDSAMYLCASSLGGGAGNEQFFGPGTRLTVL.

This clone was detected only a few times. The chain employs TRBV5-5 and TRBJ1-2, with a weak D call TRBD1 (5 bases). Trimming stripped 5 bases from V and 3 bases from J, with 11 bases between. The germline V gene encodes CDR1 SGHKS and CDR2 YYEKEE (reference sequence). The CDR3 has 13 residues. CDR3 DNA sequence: TGTGCCAGCAGAATCGACAGTTACTATGGCTACACCTTC. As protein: CASRIDSYYGYTF. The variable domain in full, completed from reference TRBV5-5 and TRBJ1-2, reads DAGVTQSPTHLIKTRGQQVTLRCSPISGHKSVSWYQQVLGQGPQFIFQYYEKEERGRGNFPDRFSARQFPNYSSELNVNALLLGDSALYLCASRIDSYYGYTFGSGTRLTVV.

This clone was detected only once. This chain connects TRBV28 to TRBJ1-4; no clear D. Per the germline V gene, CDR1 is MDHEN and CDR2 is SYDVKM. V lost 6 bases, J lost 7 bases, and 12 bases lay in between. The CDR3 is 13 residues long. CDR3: CASRPHEGEKLFF. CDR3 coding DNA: TGTGCCAGCAGGCCCCACGAGGGTGAAAAACTGTTTTTT.

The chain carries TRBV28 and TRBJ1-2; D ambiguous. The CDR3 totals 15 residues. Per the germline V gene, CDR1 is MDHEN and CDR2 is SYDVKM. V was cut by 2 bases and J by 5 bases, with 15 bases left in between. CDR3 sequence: CASSLMGTGIYGYTF. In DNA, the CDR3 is TGTGCCAGCAGTTTAATGGGCACGGGTATATATGGCTACACCTTC.

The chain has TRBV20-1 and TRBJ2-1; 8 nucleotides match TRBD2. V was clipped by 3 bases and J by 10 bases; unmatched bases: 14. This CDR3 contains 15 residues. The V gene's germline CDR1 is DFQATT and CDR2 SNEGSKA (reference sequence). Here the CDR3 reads CSASPARGIAGEQFF. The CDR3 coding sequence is TGCAGTGCTAGTCCGGCCAGGGGAATAGCGGGAGAGCAGTTCTTC.

The DNA for the CDR3 is TGTGCCAGCGACCCGGGACTCAGACACACAGATACGCAGTATTTT. Protein: CASDPGLRHTDTQYF. The chain couples TRBV28 to TRBJ2-3, with D possibly being TRBD2 (6 bases). Trimming took off 8 bases at V and 2 bases at J, with 17 bases between the two ends. Per the germline V gene, CDR1 is MDHEN and CDR2 is SYDVKM. There are 15 residues in the CDR3.

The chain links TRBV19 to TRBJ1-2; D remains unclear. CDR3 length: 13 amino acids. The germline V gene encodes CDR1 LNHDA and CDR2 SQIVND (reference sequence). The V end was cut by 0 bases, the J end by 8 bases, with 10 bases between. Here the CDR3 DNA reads TGTGCCAGTAGTATAGATGGAGGGATAGGCTACACCTTC. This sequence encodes CASSIDGGIGYTF.

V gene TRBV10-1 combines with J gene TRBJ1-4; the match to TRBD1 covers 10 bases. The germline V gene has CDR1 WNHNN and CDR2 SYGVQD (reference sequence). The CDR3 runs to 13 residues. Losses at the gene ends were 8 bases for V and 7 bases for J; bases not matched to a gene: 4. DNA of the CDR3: TGCGCCAGCTCAGACAGGGGGCCTGAAAAACTGTTTTTT. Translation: CASSDRGPEKLFF.

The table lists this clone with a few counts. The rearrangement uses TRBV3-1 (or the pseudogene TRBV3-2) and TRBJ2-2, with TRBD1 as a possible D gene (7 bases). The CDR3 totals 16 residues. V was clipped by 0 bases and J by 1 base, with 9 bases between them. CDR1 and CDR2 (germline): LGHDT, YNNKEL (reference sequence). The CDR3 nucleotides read TGTGCCAGCAGCCAAGACAGGGGGGTGAACACCGGGGAGCTGTTTTTT. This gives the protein CASSQDRGVNTGELFF.

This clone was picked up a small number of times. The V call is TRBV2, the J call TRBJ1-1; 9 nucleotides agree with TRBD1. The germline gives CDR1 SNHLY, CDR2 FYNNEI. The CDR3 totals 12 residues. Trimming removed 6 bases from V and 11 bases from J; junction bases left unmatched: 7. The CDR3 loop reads CASRNRDRVAFF. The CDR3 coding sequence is TGTGCCAGCAGAAACCGGGACAGGGTGGCTTTCTTT.

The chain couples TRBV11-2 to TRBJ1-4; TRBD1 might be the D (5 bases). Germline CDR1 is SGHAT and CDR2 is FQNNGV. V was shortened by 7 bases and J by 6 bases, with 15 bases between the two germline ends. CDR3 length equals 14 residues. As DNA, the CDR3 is TGTGCCAGCATGGCTTGGGGGTTAGATGAAAAACTGTTTTTT. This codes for CASMAWGLDEKLFF.

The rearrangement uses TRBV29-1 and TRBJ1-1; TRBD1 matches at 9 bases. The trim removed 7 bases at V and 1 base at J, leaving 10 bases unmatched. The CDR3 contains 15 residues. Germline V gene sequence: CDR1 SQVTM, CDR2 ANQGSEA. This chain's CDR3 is CSGAGQGFRNTEAFF. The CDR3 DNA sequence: TGCAGCGGCGCGGGACAGGGATTTAGGAACACTGAAGCTTTCTTT. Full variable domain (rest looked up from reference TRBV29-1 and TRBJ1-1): SAVISQKPSRDICQRGTSLTIQCQVDSQVTMMFWYRQQPGQSLTLIATANQGSEATYESGFVIDKFPISRPNLTFSTLTVSNMSPEDSSIYLCSGAGQGFRNTEAFFGQGTRLTVV.

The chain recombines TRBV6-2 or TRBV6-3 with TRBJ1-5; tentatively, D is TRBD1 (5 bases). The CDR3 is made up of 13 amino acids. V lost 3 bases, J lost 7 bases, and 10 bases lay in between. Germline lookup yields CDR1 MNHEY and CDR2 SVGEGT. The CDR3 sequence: CASSYRTGQPQHF. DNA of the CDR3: TGTGCCAGCAGTTATCGCACAGGCCAGCCCCAGCATTTT.

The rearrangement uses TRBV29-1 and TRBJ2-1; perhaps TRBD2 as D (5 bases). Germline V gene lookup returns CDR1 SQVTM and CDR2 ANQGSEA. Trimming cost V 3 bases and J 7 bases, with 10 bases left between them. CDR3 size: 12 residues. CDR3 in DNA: TGCAGCGTTGAGGGTGGGAGAAATGAGCAGTTCTTC. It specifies CSVEGGRNEQFF.

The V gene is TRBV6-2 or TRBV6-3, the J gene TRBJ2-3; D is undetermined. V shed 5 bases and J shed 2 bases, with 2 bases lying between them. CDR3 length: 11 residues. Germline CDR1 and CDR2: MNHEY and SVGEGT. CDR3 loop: CASSNTDTQYF. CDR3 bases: TGTGCCAGCAGTAACACAGATACGCAGTATTTT.

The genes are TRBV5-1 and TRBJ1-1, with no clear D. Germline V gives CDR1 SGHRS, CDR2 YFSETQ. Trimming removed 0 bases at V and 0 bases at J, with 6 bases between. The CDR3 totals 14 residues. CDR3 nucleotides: TGCGCCAGCAGCTTGGCCTTCATGAACACTGAAGCTTTCTTT. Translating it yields CASSLAFMNTEAFF.

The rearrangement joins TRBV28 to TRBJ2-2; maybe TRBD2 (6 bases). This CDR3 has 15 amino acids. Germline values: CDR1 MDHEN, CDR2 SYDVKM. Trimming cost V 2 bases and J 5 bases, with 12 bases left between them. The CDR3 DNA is TGTGCCAGCAGTTTAGGAGGGGTTGGGACCGGGGAGCTGTTTTTT. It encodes CASSLGGVGTGELFF.

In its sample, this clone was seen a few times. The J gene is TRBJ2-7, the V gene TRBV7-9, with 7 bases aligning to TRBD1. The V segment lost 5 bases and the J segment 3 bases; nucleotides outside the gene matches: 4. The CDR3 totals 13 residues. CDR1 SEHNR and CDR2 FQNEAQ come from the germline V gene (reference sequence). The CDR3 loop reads CASSTWTGYEQYV. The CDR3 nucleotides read TGTGCCAGCAGCACCTGGACAGGCTACGAGCAGTACGTC.

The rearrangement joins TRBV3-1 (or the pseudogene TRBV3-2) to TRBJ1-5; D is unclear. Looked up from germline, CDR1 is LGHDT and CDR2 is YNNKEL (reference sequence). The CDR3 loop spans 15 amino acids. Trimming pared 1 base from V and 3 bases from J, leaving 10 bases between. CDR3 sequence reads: CASSQVSRPNQPQHF. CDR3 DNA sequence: TGTGCCAGCAGCCAAGTTAGCCGGCCCAATCAGCCCCAGCATTTT.

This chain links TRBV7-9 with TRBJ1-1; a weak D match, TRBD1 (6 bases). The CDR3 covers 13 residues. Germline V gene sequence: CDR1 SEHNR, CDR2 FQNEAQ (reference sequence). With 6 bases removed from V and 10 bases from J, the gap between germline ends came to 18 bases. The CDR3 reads CASRSGTGTRAFF. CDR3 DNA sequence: TGTGCCAGCAGAAGTGGAACAGGGACGAGAGCTTTCTTT.

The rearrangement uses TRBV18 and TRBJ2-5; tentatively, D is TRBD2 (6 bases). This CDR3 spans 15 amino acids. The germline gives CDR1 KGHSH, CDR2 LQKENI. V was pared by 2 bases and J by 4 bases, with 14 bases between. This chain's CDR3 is CASSPTGARGETQYF. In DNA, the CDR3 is TGTGCCAGCTCACCAACGGGTGCGCGGGGAGAGACCCAGTACTTC.